This is a list of T cell receptor beta chains from one sample in a study of T cell clusters in autoimmune cytopenias. TCRdb re-called the multiplex PCR reads; every CDR3 protein appears as one record, without DNA. Its clone listing holds about 5,000 distinct CDR3 sequences. Separately, the same data were catalogued under a study of T cell repertoires in aging, cancer and after chemotherapy.

Sequenced input: peripheral blood. The origin of the receptors is a human donor with chronic lymphocytic leukemia. The donor label of this sample is uncertain. Both conserved end residues are part of each CDR3. Only some rows state a clone size, as once, few, many or a class for expanded clones.

>TRBJ1-3|TRBV7-6|.
CASRRGTGSGNTIYF
>TRBJ1-4|TRBV12-3/TRBV12-4|.
CASRPLPGQGNEKLFF
>TRBJ1-4|TRBV5-7|medium-sized
CASSPDGGINEKLFF
>TRBJ1-1|TRBV13|.
CASSPVGSEAFF
>TRBJ2-3|TRBV7-2|.
CASSYSTGTQYF
>TRBJ2-3|TRBV20-1|.
CKPTAEVGGVADTQYF
>TRBJ2-5|TRBV5-1|.
CASSLIGGGSQETQYF
>TRBJ1-2|TRBV5-6|.
CASRKTGQSANYGYTF
>TRBJ2-2|TRBV7-9|.
CASSGRPVAGELFF
>TRBJ1-2|TRBV19|.
CASSLRTADYGYTF
>TRBJ1-5|TRBV6-5|.
CASSYWTGSVSRPQHF
>TRBJ1-5|TRBV6-6|.
CASSYLGSSGNQPQHF
>TRBJ1-6|TRBV5-6|.
CASSWMTENSPLHF
>TRBJ1-4|TRBV7-9|medium-sized
CASSRQGVRWDEKLFF
>TRBJ1-5|TRBV6-1|medium-sized
CASSEMRGARQQPQHF
>TRBJ2-5|TRBV7-9|.
CASSSRGRETQYF
>TRBJ1-1|TRBV19|.
CASSGGHHTEAFF
>TRBJ1-3|TRBV12-3/TRBV12-4|.
CASSPKTGGNTIYF
>TRBJ1-2|TRBV5-6|.
CASSLRLDNLYGYTF
>TRBJ1-2|TRBV19|.
CASSGAGKSYGYTF
>TRBJ1-2|TRBV6-5|.
CASSSGLKTPNYGYTF
>TRBJ2-6|TRBV29-1|medium-sized
CSVLQGSGANVLTF
>TRBJ2-1|TRBV13|medium-sized
CASSYLWNEQFF
>TRBJ2-7|TRBV6-6|medium-sized
CASRRTSRGSYEQYF
>TRBJ1-3|TRBV10-3|.
CAISAPPGQGPGTIYF
>TRBJ1-2|TRBV12-3/TRBV12-4|.
CASSTRSLGNYGYTF
>TRBJ1-5|TRBV29-1|medium-sized
CSASAQGDQPQHF
>TRBJ2-1|TRBV27|.
CASSFREYNEQFF
>TRBJ2-3|TRBV29-1|medium-sized
CSVAGLAADTQYF
>TRBJ1-2|TRBV6-2/TRBV6-3|.
CASREGAANYGYTF
>TRBJ1-2|TRBV5-1|.
CASSLANPYGYTF